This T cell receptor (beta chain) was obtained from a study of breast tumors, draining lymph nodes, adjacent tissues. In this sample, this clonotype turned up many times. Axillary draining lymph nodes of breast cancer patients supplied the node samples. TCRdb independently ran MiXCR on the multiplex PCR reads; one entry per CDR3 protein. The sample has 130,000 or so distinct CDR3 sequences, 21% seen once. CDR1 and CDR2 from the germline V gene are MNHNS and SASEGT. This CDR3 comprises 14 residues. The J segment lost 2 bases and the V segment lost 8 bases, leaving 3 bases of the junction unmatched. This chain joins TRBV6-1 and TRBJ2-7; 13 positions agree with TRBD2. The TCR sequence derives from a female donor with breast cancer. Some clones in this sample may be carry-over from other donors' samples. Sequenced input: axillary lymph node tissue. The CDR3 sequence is CASSGLAGPYEQYF. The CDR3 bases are TGTGCCAGCTCGGGACTAGCGGGACCCTACGAGCAGTACTTC.